This T cell receptor beta chain derives from a study of metastatic and nonmetastatic thyroid tumors. Relative to its sample, this clone is medium-sized (0.01 to 0.1%). Antigen specificity is unknown. Before thyroid surgery, none of the patients had received any treatment. The study, taken as a whole, reports: When malignant thyroid tumors were compared with benign nodules, TCR beta diversity was reportedly significantly higher in the malignant tumors. This held in both blood and tumor samples.

From the PCR reads, TCRdb re-called clones with MiXCR. The sample consists of 20,000 or so clones, 10% to 12% of them appearing once. Germline V gives CDR1 MDHEN, CDR2 SYDVKM. With 6 bases clipped from V and 1 base from J, the junction kept 9 bases outside the gene matches. This CDR3 has 16 residues. The rearrangement uses TRBV28 and TRBJ1-1, with TRBD1 matching over 9 bases. This receptor was obtained from a female donor with papillary thyroid cancer or a benign thyroid nodule (not recorded which). Some clones in this sample may be carry-over from other donors' samples. Material for sequencing was blood. The CDR3 loop reads CASRLVPGQGNTEAFF. In nucleotides, the CDR3 is TGTGCCAGCAGGCTCGTCCCGGGACAGGGGAACACTGAAGCTTTCTTT.